This TCR beta chain was identified during a study of cytomegalovirus exposure and HLA in healthy donors. General study points: Associated with cytomegalovirus, according to the listing, were about 160 TCR beta chains.

The PCR employed 60 Vbeta primers together with 13 Jbeta primers. Under the authors' procedure: Later, 80 million or so unique TCR beta chains were counted in an analysis, and around 11 million of them were shared. Measured with immunoSEQ multiplex PCR; TCRdb has only the in-frame clones, and not every one. V and J calls and clone size follow that table, whereas D and trimming were derived from the DNA. The sample gives under 250,000 clones, 76% of which show up once; 0.6% to 0.65% is in the top ten. On this clone: The antigen remains undetermined.

Trimming shortened V by 5 bases and J by 1 base, and 11 bases separated the two germline ends. The length of the CDR3 is 14 residues. CDR1 and CDR2 (germline): SGHVS, FNYEAQ. Sequenced material: PBMCs. This clonotype was sampled from a young man in good health and CMV-seronegative. The gene calls are TRBV7-6 and TRBJ1-2; D gene ambiguous. For the CDR3, the DNA is TGTGCCAGCAGCCCAGGAAGGCTTAACTATGGCTACACCTTC. Translation gives CASSPGRLNYGYTF.